Each of the 10 T cell receptor beta chains below was sequenced from the same sample in a study of cytomegalovirus exposure and HLA in healthy donors. The PCR was carried out with 60 Vbeta primers and 13 Jbeta primers. Method: immunoSEQ multiplex PCR; TCRdb's copy keeps in-frame clones and lacks some. Of about 130,000 clones in the sample, roughly 77% were seen once. The material sequenced was PBMCs. The receptors were gathered from a young man in good health and CMV-seronegative.

This clone was counted between two and nine times. V usage is TRBV2 and J usage is TRBJ2-7, with unresolved D. V was clipped by 3 bases and J by 0 bases, with 9 bases between them. The length of the CDR3 is 14 residues. From germline, CDR1 is SNHLY and CDR2 FYNNEI. The CDR3 loop reads CASSDTSGSYEQYF. CDR3 sequence (DNA): TGTGCCAGCAGTGACACTTCTGGCTCCTACGAGCAGTACTTC.

The CDR3 nucleotides read TGTGCCTGGACTGCGTTTAAGGGACAGGTGGGCTACACCTTC. It codes for CAWTAFKGQVGYTF. The V gene is TRBV30, the J gene TRBJ1-2, with TRBD1 identical over 8 bases. The CDR3 sequence is 14 residues long. Germline CDR1 and CDR2: GTSNPN and SVGIG (reference sequence). V shed 4 bases and J 8 bases; nucleotides not matched to a gene: 12.

To note about this clone: Other nucleotide sequences from this sample produce the same CDR3. V and J are TRBV5-1 and TRBJ2-7; D uncertain. Trimming stripped 3 bases from V and 0 bases from J, with 4 bases between. Germline V gene lookup returns CDR1 SGHRS and CDR2 YFSETQ. The CDR3 consists of 12 residues. CDR3 DNA: TGCGCCAGCAGCTCGAGCTCCTACGAGCAGTACTTC. This codes for CASSSSSYEQYF.

V and J are TRBV19 and TRBJ1-2; 8 nucleotides match TRBD1. The V gene end was trimmed by 7 bases and the J gene end by 7 bases; junction bases not matched to a gene: 11. CDR3 length equals 14 residues. CDR1 is LNHDA, CDR2 SQIVND, per germline (reference sequence). The CDR3 DNA follows: TGTGCCAGTAACCCAACGCAGGGGGCGGCTGGCTACACCTTC. Its protein is CASNPTQGAAGYTF.

The CDR3 loop reads CASSTDLGSPLHF. The CDR3 nucleotides are TGTGCCAGCAGTACCGACTTGGGTTCACCCCTCCACTTT. This rearrangement joins TRBV6-4 to TRBJ1-6; no definite D call. Trimming took off 5 bases at V and 9 bases at J, with 11 bases between the two ends. The CDR3 has 13 amino acids. Germline values: CDR1 MRHNA, CDR2 SNTAGT.

The chain joins TRBV28 to TRBJ2-4, with a weak D call TRBD2 (6 bases). CDR1 is MDHEN, CDR2 SYDVKM, per germline. Trimming took off 2 bases at V and 6 bases at J, with 8 bases between the two ends. This CDR3 comprises 13 residues. CDR3: CASSLGSGNIQYF. The CDR3 DNA reads TGTGCCAGCAGTTTAGGTAGCGGAAACATTCAGTACTTC.

The chain is built from TRBV27 and TRBJ2-7; TRBD2 agrees at 8 bases. The CDR3 has 16 amino acids. V shed 3 bases and J 3 bases; nucleotides not matched to a gene: 10. Germline CDR1 and CDR2: MNHEY and SMNVEV (reference sequence). The CDR3 nucleotides are TGTGCCAGCAGTTTGTACTCTGGACGGGGGGGCTACGAGCAGTACTTC. This sequence encodes CASSLYSGRGGYEQYF.

The V gene is TRBV6-1, the J gene TRBJ2-7; 10 bases match TRBD1. The germline gives CDR1 MNHNS, CDR2 SASEGT. This CDR3 is 14 amino acids long. V was pared by 2 bases and J by 6 bases, with 4 bases of the junction left unmatched. The CDR3 is CASSERWTGGEQYF. The CDR3 DNA sequence: TGTGCCAGCAGTGAACGCTGGACAGGGGGCGAGCAGTACTTC.

The sample holds a few counts of this clone. The chain has TRBV7-6 and TRBJ1-3; D is unresolved. V shed 5 bases and J shed 0 bases, with 14 bases lying between them. Germline values: CDR1 SGHVS, CDR2 FNYEAQ. The length of the CDR3 is 16 residues. In DNA form, the CDR3 reads TGTGCCAGCAGCCGTATAACAGAAGCCTCTGGAAACACCATATATTTT. It encodes CASSRITEASGNTIYF.

The chain combines TRBV6-6 with TRBJ1-6; 7 nucleotides agree with TRBD1. Germline-derived CDR1 and CDR2 are MNHNY and SVGAGI (reference sequence). Losses at the gene ends were 0 bases for V and 10 bases for J; bases not matched to a gene: 9. The CDR3 has 16 residues. The CDR3 nucleotides read TGTGCCAGCAGTTACTCGAGGGCAGGGGGAGCGTCACCCCTCCACTTT. Its protein is CASSYSRAGGASPLHF.